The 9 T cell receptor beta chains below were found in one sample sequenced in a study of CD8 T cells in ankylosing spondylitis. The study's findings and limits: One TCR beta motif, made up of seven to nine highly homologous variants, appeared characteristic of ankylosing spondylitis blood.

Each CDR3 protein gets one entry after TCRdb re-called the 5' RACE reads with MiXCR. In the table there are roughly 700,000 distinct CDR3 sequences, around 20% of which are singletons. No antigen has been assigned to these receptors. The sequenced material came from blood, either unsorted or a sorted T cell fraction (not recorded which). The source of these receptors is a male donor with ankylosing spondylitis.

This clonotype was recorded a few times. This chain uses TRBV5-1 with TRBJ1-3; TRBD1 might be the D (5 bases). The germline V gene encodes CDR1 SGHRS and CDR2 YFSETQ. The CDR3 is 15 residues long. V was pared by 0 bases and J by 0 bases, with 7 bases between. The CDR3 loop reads CASSLVQASGNTIYF. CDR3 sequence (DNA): TGCGCCAGCAGCTTGGTACAGGCCTCTGGAAACACCATATATTTT.

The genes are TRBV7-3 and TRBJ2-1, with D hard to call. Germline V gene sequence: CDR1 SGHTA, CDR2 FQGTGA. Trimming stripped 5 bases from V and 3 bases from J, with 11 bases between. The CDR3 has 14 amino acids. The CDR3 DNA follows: TGTGCCAGCAGCCCGACGGACGTCTACAATGAGCAGTTCTTC. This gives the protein CASSPTDVYNEQFF. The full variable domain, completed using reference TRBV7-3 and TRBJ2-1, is GAGVSQTPSNKVTEKGKYVELRCDPISGHTALYWYRQSLGQGPEFLIYFQGTGAADDSGLPNDRFFAVRPEGSVSTLKIQRTERGDSAVYLCASSPTDVYNEQFFGPGTRLTVL.

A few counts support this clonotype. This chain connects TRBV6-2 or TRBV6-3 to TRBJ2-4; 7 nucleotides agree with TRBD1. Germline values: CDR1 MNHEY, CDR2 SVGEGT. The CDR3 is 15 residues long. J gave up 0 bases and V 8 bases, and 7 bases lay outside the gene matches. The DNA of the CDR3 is TGTGCCAGCGCAGGGACAGACCTAGCCAAAAACATTCAGTACTTC. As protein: CASAGTDLAKNIQYF.

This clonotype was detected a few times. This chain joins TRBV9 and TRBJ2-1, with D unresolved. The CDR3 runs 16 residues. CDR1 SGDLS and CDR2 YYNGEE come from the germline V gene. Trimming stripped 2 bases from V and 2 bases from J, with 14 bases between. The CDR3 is CASSVRAYSTYNEQFF. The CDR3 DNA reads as TGTGCCAGCAGCGTTCGAGCGTATTCCACCTACAATGAGCAGTTCTTC.

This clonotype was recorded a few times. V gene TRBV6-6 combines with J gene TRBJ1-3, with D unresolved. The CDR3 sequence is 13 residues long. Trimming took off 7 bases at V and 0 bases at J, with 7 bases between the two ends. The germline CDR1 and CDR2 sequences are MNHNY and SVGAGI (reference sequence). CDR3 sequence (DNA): TGTGCCAGCAAAGGCCCCTCTGGAAACACCATATATTTT. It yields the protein CASKGPSGNTIYF.

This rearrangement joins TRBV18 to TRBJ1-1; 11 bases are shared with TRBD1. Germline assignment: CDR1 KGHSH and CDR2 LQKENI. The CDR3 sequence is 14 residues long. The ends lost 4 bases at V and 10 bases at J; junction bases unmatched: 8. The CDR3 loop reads CASSQVGQGARAFF. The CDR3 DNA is TGTGCCAGCTCACAAGTCGGACAGGGGGCGCGAGCTTTCTTT.

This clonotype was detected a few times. CDR3 coding DNA: TGTGCCAGCAGCTTCCCGGACAGGAACACTGAAGCTTTCTTT. It specifies CASSFPDRNTEAFF. This chain uses TRBV7-8 with TRBJ1-1; D might be TRBD1 (6 bases). This CDR3 contains 14 residues. Germline V gene sequence: CDR1 SGHVS, CDR2 FQNEAQ. Trimming stripped 3 bases from V and 1 base from J, with 9 bases between.

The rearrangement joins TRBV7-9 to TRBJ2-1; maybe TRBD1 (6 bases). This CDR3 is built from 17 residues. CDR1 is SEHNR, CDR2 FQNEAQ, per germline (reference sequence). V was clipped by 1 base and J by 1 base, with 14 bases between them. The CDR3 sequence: CASSLDGPRGSYNEQFF. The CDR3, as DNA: TGTGCCAGCAGCTTAGATGGCCCCAGGGGATCCTACAATGAGCAGTTCTTC.

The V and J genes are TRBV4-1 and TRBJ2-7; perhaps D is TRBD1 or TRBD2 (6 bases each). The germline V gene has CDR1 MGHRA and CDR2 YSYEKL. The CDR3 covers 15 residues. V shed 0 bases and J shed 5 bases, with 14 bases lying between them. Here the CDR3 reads CASSQENRGGHEQYF. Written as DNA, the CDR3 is TGCGCCAGCAGCCAAGAGAACAGAGGGGGGCACGAGCAGTACTTC.